A selection of T cell receptor beta chains follows, all from one sample in a study of blood T cell repertoires in COVID-19. The assay was immunoSEQ multiplex PCR, and TCRdb's table has in-frame clones only and misses some. The sample includes approximately 440,000 clones, about 90% of them seen just once. Sequenced sample: PBMCs or T cells enriched from blood (not recorded which). These receptor sequences come from a young man who had recovered from COVID-19. The CDR3 runs from the conserved cysteine through the conserved F or W. Each record gives: D gene, J gene, V gene, CDR3 DNA, CDR3 protein. A D gene is named only where the DNA matches it firmly.

- TRBJ1-1 TRBV9 TGTGCCAGCAGCGTAGGAGCAGGGAAAGTTAGTGAAGCTTTCTTT CASSVGAGKVSEAFF
TRBD1 TRBJ1-3 TRBV7-4 TGTGCCAGCAGCTTATGCGGACAGGGGGGAAACACCATATATTTT CASSLCGQGGNTIYF
TRBD1 TRBJ2-2 TRBV7-9 TGTGCCAGCAGCTACCTCGGGACAGGGGTCACCGGGGAGCTGTTTTTT CASSYLGTGVTGELFF
- TRBJ1-2 TRBV3-1/TRBV3-2 TGTGCCAGCAGCCGACAGTTTGGCTACACCTTC CASSRQFGYTF
TRBD2 TRBJ2-1 TRBV27 TGTGCCAGCAGTTTAGATGGCGGGGGAACTAAGCAGTTCTTC CASSLDGGGTKQFF
TRBD2 TRBJ2-3 TRBV2 TGTGCCAGCAGGGCGGGGGAGGCCACAGATACGCAGTATTTT CASRAGEATDTQYF
- TRBJ1-1 TRBV6-5 TGTGCCAGCAGGGATGGGGGGGCTGAAGCTTTCTTT CASRDGGAEAFF
- TRBJ2-1 TRBV3-1/TRBV3-2 TGTGCCAGCAGCCAAGCGGGTCCGAATGAGCAGTTCTTC CASSQAGPNEQFF
TRBD1 TRBJ2-7 TRBV30 TGTGCCTGGGAACTCACAGGGGCGGACGAGCAGTACTTC CAWELTGADEQYF
- TRBJ2-7 TRBV11-3 TGTGCCAGCAGCTTAGATCAGGGGAGCGAGCAGTACTTC CASSLDQGSEQYF
TRBD1 TRBJ2-1 TRBV5-1 TGCGCCAGCAGACCGGGACAGGGGGGCAGTGAGCAGTTCTTC CASRPGQGGSEQFF
TRBD1 TRBJ2-2 TRBV27 TGTGCCAGCAGTCGCTGGACAGGGAACACCGGGGAGCTGTTTTTT CASSRWTGNTGELFF
- TRBJ2-3 TRBV29-1 TGCAGCGTACTTAGCCCCACACGCACAGATACGCAGTATTTT CSVLSPTRTDTQYF
- TRBJ1-4 TRBV13 TGTGCCAGCAGCCTTCAGCGTGAAAAACTGTTTTTT CASSLQREKLFF
- TRBJ1-2 TRBV3-1/TRBV3-2 TGTGCCAGCAGCCTGCCCGGCTATGGCTACACCTTC CASSLPGYGYTF
- TRBJ2-7 TRBV11-2 TGTGCCAGCAGCTTAGCTGCGGGGCACTACGAGCAGTACTTC CASSLAAGHYEQYF